This T cell receptor (beta chain) was obtained from a study of OX40 agonist ivuxolimab in advanced cancers. Whole-study findings and limits: The investigators did not determine what antigen specificity the expanded peripheral T cells had. At 0.1 to 3.0 mg/kg and by week 6, CD4+ and CD8+ T cells in the blood had expanded clonally.

In the case of this clone: Its antigen is currently unknown.

Here immunoSEQ multiplex PCR was the method, and the copy in TCRdb shows in-frame clones only, minus some. The table has about 72,000 clones, 80% to 90% seen once; the top ten hold around 10%. The CDR3 has 14 residues. V shed 3 bases and J shed 0 bases, with 7 bases lying between them. CDR1 is SGHTS and CDR2 is YDEGEE in the germline V gene. The clonotype comes from an adult with an advanced solid tumor such as melanoma, head and neck, liver or kidney cancer. V usage is TRBV5-8 and J usage is TRBJ1-3; D is unclear. The input for sequencing was CD4+ or CD8+ T cells sorted from blood, taken in a trial of the OX40 agonist ivuxolimab. The CDR3 sequence is CASSWSSSGNTIYF. The CDR3 DNA sequence: TGTGCCAGCAGCTGGAGTAGCTCTGGAAACACCATATATTTT.